One TCR beta chain is described in this entry. Its antigen is unidentified. The sample is drawn from a study of OX40 agonist ivuxolimab in advanced cancers. Study-wide results and caveats: Relatively little clonal expansion, among the lowest observed, appeared in partial responders at 0.1-3.0 mg/kg.

CDR1 is MRHNA, CDR2 SNTAGT, per germline. V dropped 5 bases and J dropped 1; count of bases not matched to a gene: 7. CDR3 length: 15 amino acids. TCRdb keeps only in-frame clones here, not all; method: immunoSEQ multiplex PCR. The sample shows some 74,000 clones, approximately 90% of them seen only once. V and J are TRBV6-4 and TRBJ1-1; 7 bases are shared with TRBD1. This sample comprised CD4+ or CD8+ T cells sorted from blood, obtained in a trial of the OX40 agonist ivuxolimab. The receptor comes from an adult with an advanced solid tumor such as melanoma, head and neck, liver or kidney cancer. The CDR3 DNA reads TGTGCCAGCAGTTCCCAGGGGGTTAGGAACACTGAAGCTTTCTTT. It is translated as CASSSQGVRNTEAFF.